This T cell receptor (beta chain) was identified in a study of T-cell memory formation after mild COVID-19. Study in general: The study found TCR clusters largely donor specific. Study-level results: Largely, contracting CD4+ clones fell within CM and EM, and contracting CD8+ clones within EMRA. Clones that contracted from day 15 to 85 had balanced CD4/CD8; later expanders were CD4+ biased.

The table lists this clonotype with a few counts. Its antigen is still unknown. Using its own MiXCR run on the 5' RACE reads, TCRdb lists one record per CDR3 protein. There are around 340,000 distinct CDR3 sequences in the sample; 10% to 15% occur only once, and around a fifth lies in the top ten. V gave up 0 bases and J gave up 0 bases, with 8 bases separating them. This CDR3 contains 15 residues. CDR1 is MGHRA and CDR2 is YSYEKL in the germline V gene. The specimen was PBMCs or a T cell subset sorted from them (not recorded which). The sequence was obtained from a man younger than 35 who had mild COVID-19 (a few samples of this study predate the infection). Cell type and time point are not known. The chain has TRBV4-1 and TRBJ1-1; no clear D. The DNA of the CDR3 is TGCGCCAGCAGCCAAGATAGCGCGGTGAACACTGAAGCTTTCTTT. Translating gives CASSQDSAVNTEAFF.